Included here is one T cell receptor (beta chain) sequence, with context. This clonotype was recorded many times. Its antigen specificity is not known. Base qualities were left out, and no much larger clone turns up one base away. This entry comes from a study of T cells in Graves' hyperthyroidism and ophthalmopathy (dated by TCRdb to about 2019). At the level of the whole study: Peripheral blood samples were taken at initial diagnosis, before any treatment was given. To identify TCR V-J signatures that set the groups apart, the researchers used a discovery cohort of 100 patients, made up of fewer than 50 with Graves' ophthalmopathy and about 55 with stable Graves' hyperthyroidism. Prospective prediction of ophthalmopathy was tested in an independent validation cohort of approximately 18 hyperthyroidism patients and some 17 patients who later progressed to ophthalmopathy. The roughly 100 discovery patients were randomly divided into training and test sets at a 7:3 ratio. Following sampling, methimazole starting at 30 mg daily was given to hyperthyroidism patients, and high-dose intravenous methylprednisolone was given to ophthalmopathy patients. The study also compared thyroid tissue and blood T-cell repertoires from more than five Graves' hyperthyroidism patients. The paper reports TCR Vbeta CDR3 sequencing of approximately 140 peripheral blood samples: approximately 43 ophthalmopathy, fewer than 80 hyperthyroidism and approximately 17 progressor patients. The full study reports these points: Sample size was not statistically predetermined, and investigators were not blinded to group allocation. In validation, progression to ophthalmopathy was predicted by the model with 70.59% sensitivity and 72.22% specificity, a median of roughly six months before onset. Most expanded thyroid clonotypes (frequency above 0.001) were also found in blood, which suggests that blood repertoires may mirror thyroid immune responses. A model built on a 13 V-J signature distinguished ophthalmopathy from stable hyperthyroidism, reaching 87.88% sensitivity and under 84% specificity in cross-validation and 80%/75% in testing.

Spanning cysteine to phenylalanine, the CDR3 consists of 12 amino acids. Only the CDR3 DNA is retained, 36 bases long and in frame from the first base. CDR1 MNHEY and CDR2 SVGEGT are derived from the germline V gene. The junction carries 13 bases between V and J, which are trimmed by 6 bases and 8 bases respectively. Moderately to severely active disease, a Clinical Activity Score of at least 3, a NOSPECS grade of at least 4, and a duration under 3 months were present in ophthalmopathy patients. Any patient with an uncontrolled infection, another autoimmune disease, pregnancy or lactation was excluded. Diagnoses relied on clinical symptoms, serum thyroxine and TRAb, thyroid ultrasound and orbital computed tomography. Ficoll-Paque density gradient centrifugation was used to isolate PBMCs from around 10 ml of fresh peripheral blood. Trizol reagent was used to extract total RNA, and RNA quality was then checked on an Agilent 2100 Bioanalyzer.

TCR beta CDR3 regions were amplified from RNA transcripts. For the first round of RT-PCR on the TCR CDR3, the HTBI primer set was used together with the Qiagen OneStep RT-PCR kit. The libraries were constructed in a second round of multiplex PCR and then size-selected and purified. Paired-end sequencing of the libraries was performed with 100 bp reads on an Illumina HiSeq2000. For the original study's pipeline: Raw data were processed with SOAPnuke, discarding reads with adapters, uncalled bases, mean Phred below 15, or no exact constant-primer or identifier match. COPE v1.2.5 was used to merge high-quality paired reads, and clonotypes were defined as unique nucleotide sequences. Clonotypes were aligned to IMGT TRBV, TRBD and TRBJ reference segments using MiTCR v1.1. Analysis was restricted to V-J combinations with a frequency above 0.0001, which covered roughly 99% of repertoires. The TCS score was defined as F50 (clonal expansion) divided by E x V (chaos), with BLOSUM62-based TCRdist calculated between CDR3 peptides within each V-J. Welch's t-statistics and random forest reduced around 550 V-J features to 10 to 15, which were used in a naive Bayes classifier (R e1071). The public reads were reanalyzed by TCRdb: fastp trimming at Q25, MiXCR alignment, in-frame beta chains only. Rows matching on CDR3 protein sequence are summarized as one entry with the most common DNA and genes. The V and J calls and clone size come from TCRdb's table, not from the authors' own analysis. The sample table shows fewer than 500,000 distinct CDR3 sequences, and roughly 15% are seen once. The top ten constitute 13% of the sample.

The rearrangement combines TRBV6-2 or TRBV6-3 with TRBJ1-1; 6 matching bases give a weak D call of TRBD1. The specimen sequenced was blood. The receptor comes from a man aged 18 to 35 with Graves' ophthalmopathy. The nucleotide sequence reads TGTGCCAGCAGCTTAGGACAGACCGAAGCTTTCTTT. This translates into CASSLGQTEAFF.